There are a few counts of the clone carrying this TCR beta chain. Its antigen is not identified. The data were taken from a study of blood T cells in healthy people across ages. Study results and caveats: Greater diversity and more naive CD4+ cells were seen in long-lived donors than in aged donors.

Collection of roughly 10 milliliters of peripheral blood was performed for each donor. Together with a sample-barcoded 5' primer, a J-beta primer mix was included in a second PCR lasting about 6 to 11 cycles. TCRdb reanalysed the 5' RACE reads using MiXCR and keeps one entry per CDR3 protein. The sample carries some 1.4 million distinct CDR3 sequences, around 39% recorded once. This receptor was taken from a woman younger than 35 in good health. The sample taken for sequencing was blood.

The CDR3 nucleotides are TGTGCCATCCGGAATAGCGGGGCTCGGGCAGATACGCAGTATTTT. Encoded protein: CAIRNSGARADTQYF. V and J are TRBV10-3 and TRBJ2-3; 8 bases match TRBD2. Trimming took 8 bases from V and 4 from J; bases not matched to a gene: 11. This CDR3 is built from 15 residues. Per the germline V gene, CDR1 is ENHRY and CDR2 is SYGVKD.